This is a list of T cell receptor beta chains from one sample in a study of T cells in localized non-small cell lung cancer. Libraries were prepared by immunoSEQ multiplex PCR; TCRdb keeps only in-frame clonotypes and omits some of them. The repertoire has 3,000 to 4,000 clones, about 26% of them found once; the top ten carry roughly 8.5%. The sequencing here drew on lung tumor tissue, taken before any cancer treatment. These TCRs come from a man aged 35 to 69 with stage I lung adenocarcinoma. CDR3s include the opening cysteine and the closing phenylalanine or tryptophan. The D gene is left open where the match is weak. Clone size is stated in some rows and not others, as once, few, many or a class when expanded.

CDR3 protein,CDR3 DNA,D gene,clone size,V gene,J gene
CASRGTGGGNQPQHF,TGTGCCAGCAGAGGGACAGGGGGCGGCAATCAGCCCCAGCATTTT,TRBD1,NA,TRBV6-8,TRBJ1-5
CASSYSGASQETQYF,TGTGCCAGCAGTTACTCTGGGGCCTCCCAAGAGACCCAGTACTTC,NA,few,TRBV6-8,TRBJ2-5
CASRGGEHLNTEAFF,TGTGCCAGCAGAGGGGGAGAACACCTGAACACTGAAGCTTTCTTT,NA,NA,TRBV28,TRBJ1-1
CATNREVGTIRVGTQYF,TGTGCCACCAACAGAGAGGTTGGGACAATAAGGGTTGGGACCCAGTACTTC,NA,NA,TRBV15,TRBJ2-5
CASSDGQGGTSGANVLTF,TGCGCCAGCAGTGATGGACAGGGAGGGACCTCTGGGGCCAACGTCCTGACTTTC,NA,NA,TRBV10-2,TRBJ2-6
CSVQTGGDYGYTF,TGCAGCGTTCAGACAGGGGGAGACTATGGCTACACCTTC,TRBD1,NA,TRBV29-1,TRBJ1-2
CSVGNKVAGGETQYF,TGCAGCGTTGGCAACAAAGTAGCGGGGGGTGAGACCCAGTACTTC,TRBD2,NA,TRBV29-1,TRBJ2-5
CASSYRPAGGRETQYF,TGTGCCAGCAGTTACCGCCCAGCGGGGGGGCGAGAGACCCAGTACTTC,TRBD2,NA,TRBV6-8,TRBJ2-5
CSVDRGLTGELFF,TGCAGCGTTGACAGGGGGCTCACCGGGGAGCTGTTTTTT,TRBD1,NA,TRBV29-1,TRBJ2-2
CASSLQSSYNEQFF,TGTGCCAGCAGCTTACAGTCTTCTTACAATGAGCAGTTCTTC,NA,NA,TRBV11-3,TRBJ2-1
CASSIVLVAGGPEQFF,TGTGCCAGTAGTATAGTGTTAGTAGCGGGAGGGCCTGAGCAGTTCTTC,TRBD2,NA,TRBV19,TRBJ2-1
CASSLDRGLSYEQYF,TGTGCCAGCAGCTTAGACAGGGGACTGTCCTACGAGCAGTACTTC,NA,NA,TRBV11-3,TRBJ2-7
CSVETGRADTQYF,TGCAGCGTTGAGACAGGGAGGGCAGATACGCAGTATTTT,NA,NA,TRBV29-1,TRBJ2-3
CASSPGHLSSGANVLTF,TGTGCCAGCTCACCAGGGCACCTCAGCTCTGGGGCCAACGTCCTGACTTTC,NA,few,TRBV18,TRBJ2-6
CASSEVGREQYF,TGTGCCAGCAGTGAAGTAGGGCGGGAGCAGTACTTC,NA,few,TRBV6-1,TRBJ2-7
CAISESGGGLNNEQFF,TGTGCCATCAGTGAGTCCGGCGGGGGGCTCAACAATGAGCAGTTCTTC,TRBD2,NA,TRBV10-3,TRBJ2-1
CASSEGQGEVQPQHF,TGTGCCAGCAGTGAAGGACAGGGGGAGGTCCAGCCCCAGCATTTT,TRBD1,NA,TRBV25-1,TRBJ1-5
CASSYSPSGGPKNIQYF,TGTGCCAGCAGTTACTCTCCTAGCGGGGGCCCCAAAAACATTCAGTACTTC,TRBD2,few,TRBV6-8,TRBJ2-4
CASSQGQGYNEQFF,TGCGCCAGCAGCCAGGGACAGGGCTACAATGAGCAGTTCTTC,TRBD1,NA,TRBV5-1,TRBJ2-1
CASRDGQGGGYEQYF,TGCGCCAGCAGGGATGGACAGGGTGGGGGCTACGAGCAGTACTTC,TRBD1,few,TRBV10-2,TRBJ2-7
CASSISQADYGYTF,TGTGCCAGTAGTATCTCACAGGCAGACTATGGCTACACCTTC,NA,NA,TRBV19,TRBJ1-2
CASSTPRTFSGNTIYF,TGTGCCAGTAGTACCCCTCGGACCTTCTCTGGAAACACCATATATTTT,NA,few,TRBV19,TRBJ1-3
CASSVGQGTYEQYF,TGTGCCAGCAGCGTGGGACAGGGGACCTACGAGCAGTACTTC,TRBD1,NA,TRBV9,TRBJ2-7
CASSYTTTAYSGGYTF,TGTGCCAGCAGTTACACGACGACAGCTTACAGCGGTGGCTACACCTTC,NA,medium-sized,TRBV6-8,TRBJ1-2
CAWSTPRTGAKETQYF,TGTGCCTGGAGTACCCCGCGGACAGGGGCGAAGGAGACCCAGTACTTC,TRBD1,NA,TRBV30,TRBJ2-5
CASSLTGSGGGNTIYF,TGTGCCAGCAGTTTAACCGGGAGCGGGGGAGGAAACACCATATATTTT,NA,few,TRBV28,TRBJ1-3
CASSFSASGMYNEQFF,TGCGCCAGCAGCTTCTCGGCTAGCGGGATGTACAATGAGCAGTTCTTC,TRBD2,few,TRBV5-1,TRBJ2-1
CASSLGTLSNQPQHF,TGCGCCAGCAGCTTGGGGACACTAAGCAATCAGCCCCAGCATTTT,NA,NA,TRBV5-1,TRBJ1-5
CASSIGQGRVETQYF,TGTGCCAGTAGTATAGGACAGGGGAGGGTCGAGACCCAGTACTTC,NA,NA,TRBV19,TRBJ2-5
CASSTGGSNYGYTF,TGTGCCAGTAGTACGGGGGGCAGTAACTATGGCTACACCTTC,NA,NA,TRBV19,TRBJ1-2
CASSSGLLGITEAFF,TGTGCCAGCAGCTCAGGACTGTTAGGAATCACTGAAGCTTTCTTT,NA,NA,TRBV11-3,TRBJ1-1
CASRGPWDVGQPQHF,TGTGCCAGCAGGGGTCCATGGGATGTGGGTCAGCCCCAGCATTTT,NA,few,TRBV27,TRBJ1-5
CASSTGLAGEETQYF,TGTGCCAGCAGTACAGGACTAGCGGGAGAAGAGACCCAGTACTTC,TRBD2,few,TRBV6-8,TRBJ2-5
CASPGDGQIYEQYF,TGTGCCAGCCCAGGAGACGGACAGATCTACGAGCAGTACTTC,NA,few,TRBV6-8,TRBJ2-7
CASSPGAGNPSTDTQYF,TGTGCCAGCAGCCCCGGGGCAGGGAACCCCAGCACAGATACGCAGTATTTT,NA,large,TRBV14,TRBJ2-3
CASSVGSGPSTDTQYF,TGTGCCAGCAGCGTAGGGTCCGGCCCGTCCACAGATACGCAGTATTTT,NA,few,TRBV7-1,TRBJ2-3
CASSLLGRGSTDTQYF,TGTGCCAGCAGCTTGTTGGGGCGGGGGAGCACAGATACGCAGTATTTT,TRBD2,medium-sized,TRBV11-3,TRBJ2-3
CASSIYTGGYTF,TGTGCCAGTAGTATCTATACGGGTGGCTACACCTTC,NA,NA,TRBV19,TRBJ1-2
CASSQDSRGPETGELFF,TGTGCCAGCAGCCAAGATTCACGGGGGCCTGAGACCGGGGAGCTGTTTTTT,NA,NA,TRBV14,TRBJ2-2
CASSPGTSGGAGETQYF,TGTGCCAGCAGCCCCGGGACTAGCGGGGGGGCCGGCGAGACCCAGTACTTC,TRBD2,few,TRBV11-3,TRBJ2-5
CASTPTDRLAGGLLTSTDTQYF,TGTGCCAGCACCCCGACGGACCGACTAGCGGGAGGGTTGTTAACGAGCACAGATACGCAGTATTTT,TRBD2,NA,TRBV6-7,TRBJ2-3
CASSYSGRAFHEQFF,TGTGCCAGTAGTTATAGCGGGAGGGCCTTTCATGAGCAGTTCTTC,TRBD2,NA,TRBV19,TRBJ2-1
CASSLTSGGFYEQYF,TGTGCCAGCAGCTTAACTAGCGGGGGCTTCTACGAGCAGTACTTC,TRBD2,medium-sized,TRBV7-4,TRBJ2-7
CASGGEAGASNEKLFF,TGTGCCAGCGGGGGTGAGGCAGGGGCTTCTAATGAAAAACTGTTTTTT,NA,NA,TRBV11-3,TRBJ1-4
CASSFPVSSNQETQYF,TGTGCCAGCAGTTTCCCGGTCAGCTCGAACCAAGAGACCCAGTACTTC,NA,NA,TRBV28,TRBJ2-5
CASSYGSGGENTIYF,TGTGCCAGCAGTTACGGGTCCGGGGGCGAAAACACCATATATTTT,NA,NA,TRBV6-8,TRBJ1-3
CASSPTGREQTQYF,TGTGCCAGCAGCCCGACAGGGAGGGAACAGACCCAGTACTTC,NA,NA,TRBV6-8,TRBJ2-5
CASKGRSGANVLTF,TGTGCCAGCAAGGGGCGGTCTGGGGCCAACGTCCTGACTTTC,NA,medium-sized,TRBV9,TRBJ2-6
CASSSAGTGGVYGYTF,TGTGCCAGCAGTTCCGCGGGGACAGGGGGCGTCTATGGCTACACCTTC,TRBD1,NA,TRBV11-3,TRBJ1-2
CAWSVEGEAFF,TGTGCCTGGAGTGTTGAGGGTGAAGCTTTCTTT,NA,NA,TRBV30,TRBJ1-1
CAWSVGGAGLYEQYF,TGTGCCTGGAGTGTAGGGGGAGCAGGGCTCTACGAGCAGTACTTC,NA,NA,TRBV30,TRBJ2-7
CASSPGPGQGGNYGYTF,TGTGCCAGCTCACCGGGCCCGGGACAGGGTGGCAACTATGGCTACACCTTC,TRBD1,once,TRBV18,TRBJ1-2
CASRDTGTDTEAFF,TGTGCCAGCAGAGACACCGGGACAGACACTGAAGCTTTCTTT,TRBD1,NA,TRBV25-1,TRBJ1-1
CASSFSFQPQHF,TGTGCCAGCAGTTTTAGTTTCCAGCCCCAGCATTTT,NA,NA,TRBV28,TRBJ1-5
CASSISRRRQGVGNTIYF,TGTGCCAGTAGTATTTCGAGGAGGAGGCAAGGAGTCGGAAACACCATATATTTT,NA,NA,TRBV19,TRBJ1-3